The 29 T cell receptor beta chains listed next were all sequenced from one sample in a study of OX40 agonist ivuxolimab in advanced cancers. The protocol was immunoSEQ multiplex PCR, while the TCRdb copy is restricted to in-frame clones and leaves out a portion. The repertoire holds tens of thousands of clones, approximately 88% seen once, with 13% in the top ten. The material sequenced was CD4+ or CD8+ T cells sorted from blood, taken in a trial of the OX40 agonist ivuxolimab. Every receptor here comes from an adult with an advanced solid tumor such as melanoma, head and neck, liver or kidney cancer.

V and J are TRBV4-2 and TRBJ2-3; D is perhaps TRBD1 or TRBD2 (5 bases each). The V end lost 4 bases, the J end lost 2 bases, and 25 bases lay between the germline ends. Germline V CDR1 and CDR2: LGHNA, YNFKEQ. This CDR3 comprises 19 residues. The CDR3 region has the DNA TGTGCCAGCAGCCCCCTTGAGGATTCTCTGGGGGTGTACACAGATACGCAGTATTTT. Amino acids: CASSPLEDSLGVYTDTQYF.

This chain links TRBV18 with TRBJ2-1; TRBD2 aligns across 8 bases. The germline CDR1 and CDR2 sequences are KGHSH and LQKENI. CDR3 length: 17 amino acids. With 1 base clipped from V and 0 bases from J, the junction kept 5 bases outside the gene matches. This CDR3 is CASSPLLSGSSYNEQFF. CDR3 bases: TGTGCCAGCTCACCACTATTGAGCGGGAGCTCCTACAATGAGCAGTTCTTC.

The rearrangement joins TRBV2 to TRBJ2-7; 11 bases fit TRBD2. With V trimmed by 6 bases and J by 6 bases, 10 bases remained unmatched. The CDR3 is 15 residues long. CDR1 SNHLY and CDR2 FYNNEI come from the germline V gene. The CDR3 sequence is CASRDSGRAHGEQYF. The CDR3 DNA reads TGTGCCAGCAGGGATAGCGGGAGGGCCCACGGCGAGCAGTACTTC.

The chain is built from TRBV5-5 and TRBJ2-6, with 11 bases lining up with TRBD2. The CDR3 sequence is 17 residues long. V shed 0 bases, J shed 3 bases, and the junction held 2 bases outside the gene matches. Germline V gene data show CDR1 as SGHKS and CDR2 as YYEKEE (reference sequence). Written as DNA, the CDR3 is TGTGCCAGCAGCTTGGGGACTAGCGGGTTTGGGGCCAACGTCCTGACTTTC. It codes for CASSLGTSGFGANVLTF.

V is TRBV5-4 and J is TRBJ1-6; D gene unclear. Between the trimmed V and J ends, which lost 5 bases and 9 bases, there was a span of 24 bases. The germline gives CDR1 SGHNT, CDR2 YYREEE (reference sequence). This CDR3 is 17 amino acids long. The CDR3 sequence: CASSPPGRLEESSPLHF. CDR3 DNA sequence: TGTGCCAGCAGTCCACCCGGACGTCTTGAGGAAAGTTCACCCCTCCACTTT. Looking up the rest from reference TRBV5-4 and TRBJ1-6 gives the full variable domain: ETGVTQSPTHLIKTRGQQVTLRCSSQSGHNTVSWYQQALGQGPQFIFQYYREEENGRGNFPPRFSGLQFPNYSSELNVNALELDDSALYLCASSPPGRLEESSPLHFGNGTRLTVT.

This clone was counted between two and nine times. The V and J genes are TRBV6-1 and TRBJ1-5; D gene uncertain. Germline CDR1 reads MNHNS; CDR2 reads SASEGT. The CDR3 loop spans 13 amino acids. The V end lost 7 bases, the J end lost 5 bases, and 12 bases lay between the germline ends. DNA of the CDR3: TGTGCCAGCACTATCAACTTGGATCAGCCCCAGCATTTT. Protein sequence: CASTINLDQPQHF.

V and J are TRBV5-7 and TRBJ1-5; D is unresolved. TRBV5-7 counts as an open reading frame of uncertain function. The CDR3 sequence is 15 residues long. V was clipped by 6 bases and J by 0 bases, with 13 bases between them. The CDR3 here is CASTPWAASNQPQHF. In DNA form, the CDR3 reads TGTGCCAGCACCCCCTGGGCAGCTAGCAATCAGCCCCAGCATTTT.

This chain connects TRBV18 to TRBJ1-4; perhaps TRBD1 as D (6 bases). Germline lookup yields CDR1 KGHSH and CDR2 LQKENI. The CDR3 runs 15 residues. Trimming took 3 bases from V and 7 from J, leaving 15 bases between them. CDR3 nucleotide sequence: TGTGCCAGCTCACCTCTAGGGGGGGCAGCTGAAAAACTGTTTTTT. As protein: CASSPLGGAAEKLFF.

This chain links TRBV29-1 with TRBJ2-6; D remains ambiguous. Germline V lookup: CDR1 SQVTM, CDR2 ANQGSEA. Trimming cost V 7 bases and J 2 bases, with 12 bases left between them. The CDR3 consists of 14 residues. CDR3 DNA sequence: TGCAGCGCTCTCGCGGCAGCTGGGGCCAACGTCCTGACTTTC. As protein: CSALAAAGANVLTF.

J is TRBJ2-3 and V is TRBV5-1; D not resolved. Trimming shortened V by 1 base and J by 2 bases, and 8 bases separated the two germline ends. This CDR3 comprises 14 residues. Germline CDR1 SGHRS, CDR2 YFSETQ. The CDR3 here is CASSLQPPTDTQYF. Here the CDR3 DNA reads TGCGCCAGCAGCTTGCAGCCCCCCACAGATACGCAGTATTTT.

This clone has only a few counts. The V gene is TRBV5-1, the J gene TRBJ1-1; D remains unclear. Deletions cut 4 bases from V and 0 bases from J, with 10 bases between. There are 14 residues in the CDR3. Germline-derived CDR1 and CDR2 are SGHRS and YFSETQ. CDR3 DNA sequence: TGCGCCAGCAGCCCCTCCGGGTTGAACACTGAAGCTTTCTTT. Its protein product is CASSPSGLNTEAFF.

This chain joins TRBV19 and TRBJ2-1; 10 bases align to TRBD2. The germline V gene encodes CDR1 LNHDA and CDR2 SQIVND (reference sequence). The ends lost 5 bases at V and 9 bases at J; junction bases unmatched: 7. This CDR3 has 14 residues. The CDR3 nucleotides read TGTGCCAGTAGTCGAACTAGCGGGATAGGTGAGCAGTTCTTC. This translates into CASSRTSGIGEQFF.

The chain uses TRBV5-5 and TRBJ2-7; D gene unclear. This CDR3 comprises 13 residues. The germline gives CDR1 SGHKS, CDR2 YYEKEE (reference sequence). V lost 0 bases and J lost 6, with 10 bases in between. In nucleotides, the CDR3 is TGTGCCAGCAGCTTGGCGCCCCACTCCGAGCAGTACTTC. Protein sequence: CASSLAPHSEQYF.

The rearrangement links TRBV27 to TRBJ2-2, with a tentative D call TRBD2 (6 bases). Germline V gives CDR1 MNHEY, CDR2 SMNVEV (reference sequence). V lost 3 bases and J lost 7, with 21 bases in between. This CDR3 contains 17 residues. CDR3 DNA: TGTGCCAGCAGTTTTCGGTTTGACCGGGAGCCGGGCGGGGAGCTGTTTTTT. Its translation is CASSFRFDREPGGELFF.

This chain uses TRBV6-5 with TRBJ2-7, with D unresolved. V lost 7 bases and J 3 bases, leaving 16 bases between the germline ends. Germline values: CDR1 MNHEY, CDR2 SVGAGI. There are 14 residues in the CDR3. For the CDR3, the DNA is TGTGCCAGCATCAACCTGGCGTCAGACTACGAGCAGTACTTC. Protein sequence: CASINLASDYEQYF.

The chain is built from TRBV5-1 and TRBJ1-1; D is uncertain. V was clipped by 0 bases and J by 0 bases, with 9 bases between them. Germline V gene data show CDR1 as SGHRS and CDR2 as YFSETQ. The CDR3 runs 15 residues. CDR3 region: CASSLEFRLNTEAFF. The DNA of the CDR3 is TGCGCCAGCAGCTTGGAATTCAGACTGAACACTGAAGCTTTCTTT.

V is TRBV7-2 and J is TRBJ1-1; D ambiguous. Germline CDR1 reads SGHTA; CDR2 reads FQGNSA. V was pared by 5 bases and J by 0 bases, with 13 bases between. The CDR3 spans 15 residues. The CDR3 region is CASSEMPGMNTEAFF. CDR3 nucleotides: TGTGCCAGCAGCGAGATGCCGGGTATGAACACTGAAGCTTTCTTT.

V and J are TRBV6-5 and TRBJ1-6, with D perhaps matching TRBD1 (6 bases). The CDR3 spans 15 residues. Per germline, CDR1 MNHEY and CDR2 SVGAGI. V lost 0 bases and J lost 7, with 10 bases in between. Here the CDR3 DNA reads TGTGCCAGCAGTTACTCCCAGGGGAAGAATTCACCCCTCCACTTT. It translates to CASSYSQGKNSPLHF.

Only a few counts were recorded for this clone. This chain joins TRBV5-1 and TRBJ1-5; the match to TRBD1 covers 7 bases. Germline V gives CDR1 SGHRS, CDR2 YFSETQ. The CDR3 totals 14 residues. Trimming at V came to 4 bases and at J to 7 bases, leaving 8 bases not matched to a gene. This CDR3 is CASSPRQGGQPQHF. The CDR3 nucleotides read TGCGCCAGCAGCCCAAGACAGGGCGGCCAGCCCCAGCATTTT.

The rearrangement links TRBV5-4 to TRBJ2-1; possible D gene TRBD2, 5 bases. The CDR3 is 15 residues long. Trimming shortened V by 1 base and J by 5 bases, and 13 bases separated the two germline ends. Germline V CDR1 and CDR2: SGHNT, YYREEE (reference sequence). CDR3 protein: CASSLSASRNNEQFF. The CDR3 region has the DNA TGTGCCAGCAGCTTGTCGGCTAGCAGAAACAATGAGCAGTTCTTC.

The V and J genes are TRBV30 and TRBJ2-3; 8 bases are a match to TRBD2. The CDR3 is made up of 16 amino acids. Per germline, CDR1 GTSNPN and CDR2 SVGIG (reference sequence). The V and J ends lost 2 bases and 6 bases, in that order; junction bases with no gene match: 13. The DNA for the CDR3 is TGTGCCTGGAGTCTGGTTCGGAGCGGGAGATCTGATACGCAGTATTTT. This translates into CAWSLVRSGRSDTQYF.

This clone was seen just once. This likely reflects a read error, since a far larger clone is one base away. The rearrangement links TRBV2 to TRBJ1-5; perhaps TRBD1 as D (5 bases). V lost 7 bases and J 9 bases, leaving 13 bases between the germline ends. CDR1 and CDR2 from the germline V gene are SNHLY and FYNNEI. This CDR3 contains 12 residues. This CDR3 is CASKGAQSPQHF. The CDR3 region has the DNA TGTGCCAGCAAAGGGGCCCAATCGCCCCAGCATTTT.

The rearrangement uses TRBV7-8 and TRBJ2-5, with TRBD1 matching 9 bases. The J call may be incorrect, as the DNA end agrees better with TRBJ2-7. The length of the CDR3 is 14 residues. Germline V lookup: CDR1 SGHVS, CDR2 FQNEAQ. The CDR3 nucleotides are TGTGCCAGCTCGACCGGGACAGGGCTATACGAGCAGTACTTC. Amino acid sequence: CASSTGTGLYEQYF.

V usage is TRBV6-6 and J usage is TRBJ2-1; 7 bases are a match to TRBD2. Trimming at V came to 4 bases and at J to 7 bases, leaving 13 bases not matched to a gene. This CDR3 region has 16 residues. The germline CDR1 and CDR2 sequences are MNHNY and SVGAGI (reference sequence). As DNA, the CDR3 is TGTGCCAGCAGTTCACTCGGGCCGGGAGCGGGGAATGAGCAGTTCTTC. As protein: CASSSLGPGAGNEQFF.

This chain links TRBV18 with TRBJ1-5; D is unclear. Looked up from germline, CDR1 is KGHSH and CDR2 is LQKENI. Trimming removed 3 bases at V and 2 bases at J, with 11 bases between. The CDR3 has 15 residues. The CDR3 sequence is CASSPGRRGNQPQHF. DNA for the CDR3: TGTGCCAGCTCACCCGGTAGGAGGGGCAATCAGCCCCAGCATTTT.

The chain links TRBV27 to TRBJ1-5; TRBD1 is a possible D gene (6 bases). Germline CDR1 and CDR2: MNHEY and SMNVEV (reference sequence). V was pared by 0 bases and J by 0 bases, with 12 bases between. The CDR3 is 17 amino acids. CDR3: CASSLSAGAYSNQPQHF. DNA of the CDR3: TGTGCCAGCAGTTTATCTGCGGGGGCTTATAGCAATCAGCCCCAGCATTTT.

The CDR3 loop is CASSLSGTGDGYTF. The CDR3 DNA follows: TGCGCCAGCAGCCTATCCGGGACAGGGGATGGCTACACCTTC. The chain joins TRBV5-1 to TRBJ1-2; TRBD1 matches at 10 bases. This CDR3 contains 14 residues. CDR1 is SGHRS and CDR2 is YFSETQ in the germline V gene. V lost 4 bases to trimming and J lost 6 bases; unmatched junction nucleotides: 6. Full variable domain (missing parts from reference TRBV5-1 and TRBJ1-2): KAGVTQTPRYLIKTRGQQVTLSCSPISGHRSVSWYQQTPGQGLQFLFEYFSETQRNKGNFPGRFSGRQFSNSRSEMNVSTLELGDSALYLCASSLSGTGDGYTFGSGTRLTVV.

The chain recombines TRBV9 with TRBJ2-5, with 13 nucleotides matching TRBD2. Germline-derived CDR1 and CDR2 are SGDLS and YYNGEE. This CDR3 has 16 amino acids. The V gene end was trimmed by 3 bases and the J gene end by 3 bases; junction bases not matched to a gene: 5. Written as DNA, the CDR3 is TGTGCCAGCAGCGCCCAGGGACTAGCGGGGAAAGAGACCCAGTACTTC. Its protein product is CASSAQGLAGKETQYF.

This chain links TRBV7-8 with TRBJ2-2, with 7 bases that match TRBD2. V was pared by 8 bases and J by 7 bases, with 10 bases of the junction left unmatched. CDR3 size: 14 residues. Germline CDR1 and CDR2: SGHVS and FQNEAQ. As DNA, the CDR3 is TGTGCCAGCCTGCCCAGGGAGGGGCACGGGGAGCTGTTTTTT. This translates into CASLPREGHGELFF.